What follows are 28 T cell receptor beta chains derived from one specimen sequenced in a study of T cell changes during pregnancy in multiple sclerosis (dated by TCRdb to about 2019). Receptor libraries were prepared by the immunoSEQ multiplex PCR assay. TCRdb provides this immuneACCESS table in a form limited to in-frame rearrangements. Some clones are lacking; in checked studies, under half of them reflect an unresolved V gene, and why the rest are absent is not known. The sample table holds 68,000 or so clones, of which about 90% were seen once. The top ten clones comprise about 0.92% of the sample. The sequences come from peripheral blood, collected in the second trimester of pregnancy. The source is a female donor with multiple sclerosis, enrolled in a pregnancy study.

The chain's CDR3 is CASSRGLAGGYNEQFF. The CDR3 nucleotides read TGTGCCAGTAGTAGGGGACTAGCGGGGGGTTACAATGAGCAGTTCTTC. This sequence joins TRBV19 and TRBJ2-1, with TRBD2 matching 15 bases. From germline, CDR1 is LNHDA and CDR2 SQIVND (reference sequence). The CDR3 has 16 residues. V shed 4 bases, J shed 4 bases, and the junction held 2 bases outside the gene matches.

The CDR3 nucleotides are TGTGCCAGCAGCCGAAGACTTGAGGCCTCATATGGCTACACCTTC. It yields the protein CASSRRLEASYGYTF. This chain joins TRBV4-2 and TRBJ1-2; D uncertain. CDR1 and CDR2 (germline): LGHNA, YNFKEQ. V was cut by 4 bases and J by 5 bases, with 17 bases left in between. The CDR3 is 15 residues long.

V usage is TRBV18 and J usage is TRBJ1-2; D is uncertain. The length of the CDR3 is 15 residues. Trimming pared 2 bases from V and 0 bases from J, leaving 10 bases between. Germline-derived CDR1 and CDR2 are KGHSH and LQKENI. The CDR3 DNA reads TGTGCCAGCTCACCAACTCGGGGATCTAACTATGGCTACACCTTC. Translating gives CASSPTRGSNYGYTF. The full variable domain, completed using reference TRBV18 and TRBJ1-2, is NAGVMQNPRHLVRRRGQEARLRCSPMKGHSHVYWYRQLPEEGLKFMVYLQKENIIDESGMPKERFSAEFPKEGPSILRIQQVVRGDSAAYFCASSPTRGSNYGYTFGSGTRLTVV.

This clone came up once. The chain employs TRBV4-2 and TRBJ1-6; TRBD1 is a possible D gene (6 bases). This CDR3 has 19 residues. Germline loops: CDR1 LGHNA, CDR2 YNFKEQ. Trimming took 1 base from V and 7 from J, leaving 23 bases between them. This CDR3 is CASSQGRPPGKRGNSPLHF. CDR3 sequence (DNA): TGTGCCAGCAGCCAAGGACGGCCTCCCGGAAAGAGGGGGAATTCACCCCTCCACTTT.

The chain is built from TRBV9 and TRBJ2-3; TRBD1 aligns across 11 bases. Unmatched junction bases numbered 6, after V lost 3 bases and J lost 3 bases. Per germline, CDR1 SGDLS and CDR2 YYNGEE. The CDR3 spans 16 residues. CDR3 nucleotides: TGTGCCAGCAGCGACGGACAGGGGGCGAGGACAGATACGCAGTATTTT. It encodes CASSDGQGARTDTQYF.

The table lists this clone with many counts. The CDR3 DNA reads TGTGCCAGCAGTGACGGGGCGACAGATACGCAGTATTTT. This codes for CASSDGATDTQYF. The V gene is TRBV6-4, the J gene TRBJ2-3, with D possibly matching TRBD1 (5 bases). The germline gives CDR1 MRHNA, CDR2 SNTAGT. V shed 2 bases and J shed 3 bases, with 6 bases lying between them. The CDR3 is 13 residues long.

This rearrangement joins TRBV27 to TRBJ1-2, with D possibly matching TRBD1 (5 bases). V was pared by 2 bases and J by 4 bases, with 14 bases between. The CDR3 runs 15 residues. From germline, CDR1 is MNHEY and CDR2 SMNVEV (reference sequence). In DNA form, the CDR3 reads TGTGCCAGCAGTTTAGGGGGGTACAGAAGCTATGGCTACACCTTC. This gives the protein CASSLGGYRSYGYTF.

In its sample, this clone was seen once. CDR3 loop: CASSPGVEGNEQFF. CDR3 in DNA: TGTGCCAGCAGCCCAGGGGTAGAGGGCAATGAGCAGTTCTTC. This chain connects TRBV6-5 to TRBJ2-1, with a possible D match to TRBD1 (6 bases). Trimming took 6 bases from V and 6 from J, leaving 15 bases between them. The CDR3 is 14 residues long. CDR1 and CDR2 from the germline V gene are MNHEY and SVGAGI.

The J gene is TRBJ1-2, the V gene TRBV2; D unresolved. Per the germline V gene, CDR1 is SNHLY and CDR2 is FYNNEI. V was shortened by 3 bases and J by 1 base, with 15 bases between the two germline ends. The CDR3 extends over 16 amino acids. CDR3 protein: CASSDRRALLNYGYTF. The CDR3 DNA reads TGTGCCAGCAGTGATAGGAGGGCCCTACTTAACTATGGCTACACCTTC. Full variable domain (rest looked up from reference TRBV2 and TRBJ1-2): EPEVTQTPSHQVTQMGQEVILRCVPISNHLYFYWYRQILGQKVEFLVSFYNNEISEKSEIFDDQFSVERPDGSNFTLKIRSTKLEDSAMYFCASSDRRALLNYGYTFGSGTRLTVV.

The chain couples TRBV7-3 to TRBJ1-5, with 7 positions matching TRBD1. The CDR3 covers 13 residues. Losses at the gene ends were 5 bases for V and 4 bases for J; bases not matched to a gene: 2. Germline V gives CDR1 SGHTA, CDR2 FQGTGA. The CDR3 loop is CASSPTGNQPQHF. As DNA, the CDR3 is TGTGCCAGCAGCCCGACAGGGAATCAGCCCCAGCATTTT.

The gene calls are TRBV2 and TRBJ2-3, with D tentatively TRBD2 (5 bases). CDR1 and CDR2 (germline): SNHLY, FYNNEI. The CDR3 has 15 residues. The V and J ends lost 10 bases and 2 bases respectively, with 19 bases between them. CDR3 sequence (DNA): TGTGCCACAAAAACCCTGAGGGCTGCCACAGATACGCAGTATTTT. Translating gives CATKTLRAATDTQYF.

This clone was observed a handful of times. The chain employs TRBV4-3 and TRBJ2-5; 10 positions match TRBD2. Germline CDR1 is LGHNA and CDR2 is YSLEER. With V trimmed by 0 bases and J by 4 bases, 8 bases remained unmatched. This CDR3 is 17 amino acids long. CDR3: CASSQEVQRGGGETQYF. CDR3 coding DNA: TGCGCCAGCAGCCAAGAGGTCCAGCGGGGGGGCGGAGAGACCCAGTACTTC.

CDR3 coding DNA: TGTGCCAGTAGGGAGGGTCACACTGAAGCTTTCTTT. As protein: CASREGHTEAFF. The chain employs TRBV19 and TRBJ1-1; the D is unclear. The germline V gene has CDR1 LNHDA and CDR2 SQIVND (reference sequence). The V and J ends lost 6 bases and 3 bases respectively, with 8 bases between them. The CDR3 is 12 residues long.

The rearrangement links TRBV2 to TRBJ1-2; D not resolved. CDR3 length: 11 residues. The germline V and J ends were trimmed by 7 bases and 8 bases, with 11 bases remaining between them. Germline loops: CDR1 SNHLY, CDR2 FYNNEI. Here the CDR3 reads CASTLTSGYTF. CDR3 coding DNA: TGTGCCAGCACCCTCACTAGCGGCTACACCTTC. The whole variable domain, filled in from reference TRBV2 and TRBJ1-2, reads EPEVTQTPSHQVTQMGQEVILRCVPISNHLYFYWYRQILGQKVEFLVSFYNNEISEKSEIFDDQFSVERPDGSNFTLKIRSTKLEDSAMYFCASTLTSGYTFGSGTRLTVV.

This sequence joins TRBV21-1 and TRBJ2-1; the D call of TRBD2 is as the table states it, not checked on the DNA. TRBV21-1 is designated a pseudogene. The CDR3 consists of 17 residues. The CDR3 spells CASRDPGRGGRNIEQFF. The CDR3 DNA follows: TGTGCCAGCAGGGACCCAGGGCGGGGGGGCCGAAACATTGAGCAGTTCTTC.

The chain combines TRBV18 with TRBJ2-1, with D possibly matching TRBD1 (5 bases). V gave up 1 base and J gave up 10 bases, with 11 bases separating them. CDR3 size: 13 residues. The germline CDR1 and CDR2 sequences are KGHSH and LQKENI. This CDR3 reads CASSPRQPPEQFF. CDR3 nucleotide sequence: TGTGCCAGCTCACCACGACAGCCCCCCGAGCAGTTCTTC.

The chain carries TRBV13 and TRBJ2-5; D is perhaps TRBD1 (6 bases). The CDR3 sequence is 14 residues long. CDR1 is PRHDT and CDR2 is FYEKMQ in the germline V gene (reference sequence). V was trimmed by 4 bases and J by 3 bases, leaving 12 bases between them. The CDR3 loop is CASSSRTDEETQYF. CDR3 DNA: TGTGCCAGCAGCTCCCGGACAGATGAAGAGACCCAGTACTTC.

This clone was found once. In nucleotides, the CDR3 is TGTGCCACCAGCAGAGAGACAACGAGAACAGAAGCTTTCTTT. Translation gives CATSRETTRTEAFF. J is TRBJ1-1 and V is TRBV15; D gene uncertain. V was cut by 0 bases and J by 8 bases, with 13 bases left in between. Germline loops: CDR1 LNHNV, CDR2 YYDKDF (reference sequence). This CDR3 is built from 14 residues.

The CDR3 is CASSQDPRQRYGYTF. CDR3 DNA: TGCGCCAGCAGCCAAGATCCGAGACAGCGCTATGGCTACACCTTC. V and J are TRBV4-3 and TRBJ1-2; D might be TRBD1 (5 bases). The CDR3 extends over 15 amino acids. The ends were cut back, 0 bases at V and 4 bases at J, with 12 bases in the middle. CDR1 and CDR2 (germline): LGHNA, YSLEER.

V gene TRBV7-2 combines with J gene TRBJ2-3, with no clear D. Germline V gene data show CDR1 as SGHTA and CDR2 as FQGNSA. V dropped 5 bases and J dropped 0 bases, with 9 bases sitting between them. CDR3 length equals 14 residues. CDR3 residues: CASSGPYSTDTQYF. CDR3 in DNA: TGTGCCAGCAGCGGGCCCTACAGCACAGATACGCAGTATTTT.

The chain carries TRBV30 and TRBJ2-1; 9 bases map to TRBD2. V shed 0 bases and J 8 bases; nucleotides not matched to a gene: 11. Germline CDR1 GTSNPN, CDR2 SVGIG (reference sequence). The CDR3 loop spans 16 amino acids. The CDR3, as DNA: TGTGCCTGGAGTGTAGCTATTCCCTCTAGCGGGGATGAGCAGTTCTTC. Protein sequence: CAWSVAIPSSGDEQFF. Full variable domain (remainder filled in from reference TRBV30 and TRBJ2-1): SQTIHQWPATLVQPVGSPLSLECTVEGTSNPNLYWYRQAAGRGLQLLFYSVGIGQISSEVPQNLSASRPQDRQFILSSKKLLLSDSGFYLCAWSVAIPSSGDEQFFGPGTRLTVL.

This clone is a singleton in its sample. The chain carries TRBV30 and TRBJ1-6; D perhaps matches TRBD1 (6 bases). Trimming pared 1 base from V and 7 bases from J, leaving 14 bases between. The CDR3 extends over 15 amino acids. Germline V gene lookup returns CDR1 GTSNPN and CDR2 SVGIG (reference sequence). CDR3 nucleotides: TGTGCCTGGAGTGACCACAGGGCAGGCAATTCACCCCTCCACTTT. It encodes CAWSDHRAGNSPLHF.

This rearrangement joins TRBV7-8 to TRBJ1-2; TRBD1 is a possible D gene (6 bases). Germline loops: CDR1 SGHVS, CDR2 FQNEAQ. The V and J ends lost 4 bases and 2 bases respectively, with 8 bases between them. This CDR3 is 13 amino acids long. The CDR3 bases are TGTGCCAGCAGCTCCACAGGGAACTATGGCTACACCTTC. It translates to CASSSTGNYGYTF.

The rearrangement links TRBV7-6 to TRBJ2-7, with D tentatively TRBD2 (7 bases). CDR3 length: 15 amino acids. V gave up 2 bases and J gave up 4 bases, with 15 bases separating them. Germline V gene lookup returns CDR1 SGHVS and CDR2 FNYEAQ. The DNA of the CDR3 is TGTGCCAGCAGCTTAATCGGGGCGGGGGCGTACGAGCAGTACTTC. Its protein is CASSLIGAGAYEQYF.

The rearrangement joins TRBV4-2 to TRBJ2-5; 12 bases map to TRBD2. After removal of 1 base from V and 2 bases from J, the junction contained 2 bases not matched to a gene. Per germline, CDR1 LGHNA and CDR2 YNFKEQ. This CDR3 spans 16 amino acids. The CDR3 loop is CASSQALAGGQETQYF. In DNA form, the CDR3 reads TGTGCCAGCAGCCAAGCCCTAGCGGGGGGGCAAGAGACCCAGTACTTC.

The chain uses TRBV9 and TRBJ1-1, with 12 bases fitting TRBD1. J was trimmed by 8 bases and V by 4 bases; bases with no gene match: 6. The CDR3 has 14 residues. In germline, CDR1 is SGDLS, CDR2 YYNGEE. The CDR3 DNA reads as TGTGCCAGCAGCTCACCGGGACAGGGGGCCGAAGCTTTCTTT. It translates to CASSSPGQGAEAFF.

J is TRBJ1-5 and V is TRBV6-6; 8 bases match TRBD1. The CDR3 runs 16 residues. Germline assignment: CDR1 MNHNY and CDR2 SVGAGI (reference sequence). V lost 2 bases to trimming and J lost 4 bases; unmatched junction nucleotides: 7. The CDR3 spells CASSYPTGGGNQPQHF. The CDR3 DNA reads TGTGCCAGCAGTTACCCTACAGGGGGGGGAAATCAGCCCCAGCATTTT.

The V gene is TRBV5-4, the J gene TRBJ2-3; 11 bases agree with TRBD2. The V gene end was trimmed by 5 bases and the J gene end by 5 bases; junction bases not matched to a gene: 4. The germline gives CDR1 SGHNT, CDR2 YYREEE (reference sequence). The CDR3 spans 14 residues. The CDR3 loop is CASRLLAGEDTQYF. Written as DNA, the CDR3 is TGTGCCAGCAGGTTACTAGCGGGGGAAGATACGCAGTATTTT.